The T cell receptor (beta chain) under discussion was sequenced for a study of cytomegalovirus exposure and HLA in healthy donors. About the study: Early release data held 75 million to 90 million unique TCRs from HLA-typed donors. General study findings and limits: Indistinguishable V segments, including TRBV6-2 and TRBV6-3, were excluded. The study listed 150 to 200 cytomegalovirus-associated TCR beta chains.

This CDR3 contains 15 residues. J gave up 6 bases and V 7 bases, and 10 bases lay outside the gene matches. Germline V gene lookup returns CDR1 WSHSY and CDR2 SAAADI. Both 60 Vbeta primers and 13 Jbeta primers went into the PCR. Profiled with immunoSEQ multiplex PCR; TCRdb holds only in-frame clones, not every one. The profile shows 150,000 to 200,000 clones, approximately 85% of them singletons. A word on this clone: Its target is unknown.

The chain uses TRBV10-2 and TRBJ2-2; 8 nucleotides agree with TRBD2. Sequencing was done on a sample of PBMCs. The TCR originated in a girl aged 5 to 17 in good health and CMV-seropositive. CDR3 amino acids: CASKSGPGGPGELFF. The CDR3 coding sequence is TGCGCCAGCAAGTCTGGGCCGGGGGGGCCCGGGGAGCTGTTTTTT.